The next 32 T cell receptor beta chains were all read from a single sample in a study of blood T cell repertoires in COVID-19. Repertoires were generated with immunoSEQ multiplex PCR, while TCRdb's copy carries only in-frame clones and drops some. In the table there are about 75,000 clones, almost 90% of which are singletons. The sample taken for sequencing was peripheral blood. These receptors all come from a human donor in a cohort sampled during active COVID-19.

This clone was seen more than once but under ten times. The chain is built from TRBV3-1 (or the pseudogene TRBV3-2) and TRBJ2-7, with TRBD2 matching over 8 bases. The CDR3 length is 16 residues. Germline CDR1 is LGHDT and CDR2 is YNNKEL (reference sequence). After removal of 1 base from V and 1 base from J, the junction contained 6 bases not matched to a gene. CDR3 nucleotides: TGTGCCAGCAGCCAAGCACCCGCGGGGGGTTCCTACGAGCAGTACTTC. Residues: CASSQAPAGGSYEQYF.

J is TRBJ2-7 and V is TRBV4-2, with 10 nucleotides matching TRBD1. V trimming: 3 bases; J trimming: 3 bases; junction bases outside the gene matches: 5. Germline lookup yields CDR1 LGHNA and CDR2 YNFKEQ. The CDR3 length is 15 residues. The CDR3 DNA reads as TGTGCCAGCAGCCAGCTGACAGGGGGCAACTACGAGCAGTACTTC. It translates to CASSQLTGGNYEQYF.

V and J are TRBV5-1 and TRBJ2-1; tentatively, D is TRBD1 (6 bases). The CDR3 is 14 amino acids. Trimming pared 5 bases from V and 0 bases from J, leaving 9 bases between. Germline V gene lookup returns CDR1 SGHRS and CDR2 YFSETQ. CDR3 sequence reads: CASSEGDSYNEQFF. CDR3 DNA sequence: TGCGCCAGCAGTGAGGGGGACTCCTACAATGAGCAGTTCTTC.

The rearrangement joins TRBV7-7 to TRBJ2-1; TRBD2 is a possible D gene (6 bases). V was pared by 2 bases and J by 8 bases, with 16 bases between. The germline V gene has CDR1 SSHAT and CDR2 FNYEAQ (reference sequence). The CDR3 has 15 residues. CDR3 sequence (DNA): TGTGCCAGCAGCTTAACCGCGGGGATTCTCGATGAGCAGTTCTTC. Protein product: CASSLTAGILDEQFF.

This sequence joins TRBV5-4 and TRBJ2-5; weak D call: TRBD2 (5 bases). The CDR3 length is 14 residues. V was trimmed by 4 bases and J by 3 bases, leaving 13 bases between them. CDR1 and CDR2 (germline): SGHNT, YYREEE (reference sequence). Written as DNA, the CDR3 is TGTGCCAGCAGCATGGACTTCTATGAAGAGACCCAGTACTTC. The encoded protein is CASSMDFYEETQYF.

The V gene is TRBV4-1, the J gene TRBJ1-2, with D perhaps matching TRBD1 (6 bases). The CDR3 runs to 16 residues. Deletions cut 4 bases from V and 0 bases from J, with 15 bases between. Germline assignment: CDR1 MGHRA and CDR2 YSYEKL. CDR3 nucleotide sequence: TGCGCCAGCAGCCGCCAACAGGGTATAGCTAACTATGGCTACACCTTC. Encoded protein: CASSRQQGIANYGYTF.

The chain is built from TRBV27 and TRBJ2-3; a possible D gene is TRBD2 (5 bases). V dropped 4 bases and J dropped 1 base, with 24 bases sitting between them. Per the germline V gene, CDR1 is MNHEY and CDR2 is SMNVEV (reference sequence). The CDR3 runs to 19 residues. The CDR3 DNA reads as TGTGCCAGCAGTTCGACTATACAAGCCCGGCAGTCAGGCACAGATACGCAGTATTTT. Protein: CASSSTIQARQSGTDTQYF.

There are a few counts of this clone. The rearrangement uses TRBV7-9 and TRBJ2-7; TRBD1 might be the D (6 bases). V was clipped by 0 bases and J by 2 bases, with 8 bases between them. This CDR3 is 14 amino acids long. Germline V gene lookup returns CDR1 SEHNR and CDR2 FQNEAQ (reference sequence). The CDR3: CASSLANRAYEQYF. The CDR3 DNA is TGTGCCAGCAGCTTAGCGAACAGGGCCTACGAGCAGTACTTC.

This sequence joins TRBV6-2 or TRBV6-3 and TRBJ2-7; 7 bases are a match to TRBD2. The CDR3 consists of 14 residues. Per germline, CDR1 MNHEY and CDR2 SVGEGT. With 6 bases clipped from V and 2 bases from J, the junction kept 7 bases outside the gene matches. CDR3 loop: CASSSTSGAYEQYF. The CDR3 region has the DNA TGTGCCAGCAGCTCCACGAGCGGGGCCTACGAGCAGTACTTC.

The gene calls are TRBV15 and TRBJ2-2; 8 nucleotides line up with TRBD1. The length of the CDR3 is 17 residues. V lost 6 bases and J lost 6; bases outside the gene matches: 15. Germline loops: CDR1 LNHNV, CDR2 YYDKDF (reference sequence). This CDR3 is CATRLTGTPTGAGELFF. The CDR3 bases are TGTGCCACCAGACTAACCGGGACCCCGACAGGGGCCGGGGAGCTGTTTTTT.

The chain combines TRBV3-1 (or the pseudogene TRBV3-2) with TRBJ2-5; 9 nucleotides line up with TRBD1. Germline CDR1 reads LGHDT; CDR2 reads YNNKEL (reference sequence). Losses at the gene ends were 4 bases for V and 5 bases for J; bases not matched to a gene: 5. CDR3 length: 14 residues. The CDR3 region has the DNA TGTGCCAGCAGCCCGACAGGGGGAGTGGAGACCCAGTACTTC. It translates to CASSPTGGVETQYF.

The chain is built from TRBV6-6 and TRBJ2-7; 7 nucleotides align to TRBD1. This CDR3 spans 16 amino acids. Germline V gene sequence: CDR1 MNHNY, CDR2 SVGAGI (reference sequence). V lost 0 bases, J lost 5 bases, and 10 bases stayed unmatched. CDR3 coding DNA: TGTGCCAGCAGTTACTCGAGTACAGGGGTGACCCACGAGCAGTACTTC. This gives the protein CASSYSSTGVTHEQYF.

V is TRBV5-4 and J is TRBJ2-7; D possibly corresponds to TRBD2 (7 bases). The CDR3 is 16 residues long. The germline gives CDR1 SGHNT, CDR2 YYREEE (reference sequence). The V gene lost 4 bases and the J gene lost 0 bases, with 17 bases spanning the gap. This CDR3 is CASSPGGGALSYEQYF. The CDR3 DNA reads TGTGCCAGCAGCCCCGGTGGGGGGGCCCTCTCCTACGAGCAGTACTTC.

CDR3 sequence reads: CASGQLNTGELFF. The CDR3 DNA sequence: TGTGCTAGTGGTCAACTTAACACCGGGGAGCTGTTTTTT. V is TRBV12-5 and J is TRBJ2-2; unclear D gene. The CDR3 spans 13 residues. The ends were cut back, 5 bases at V and 2 bases at J, with 6 bases in the middle. CDR1 is LGHNT, CDR2 FRNRAP, per germline. The full variable domain, its missing parts supplied by reference TRBV12-5 and TRBJ2-2, is DARVTQTPRHKVTEMGQEVTMRCQPILGHNTVFWYRQTMMQGLELLAYFRNRAPLDDSGMPKDRFSAEMPDATLATLKIQPSEPRDSAVYFCASGQLNTGELFFGEGSRLTVL.

This rearrangement joins TRBV6-5 to TRBJ2-7; 10 nucleotides line up with TRBD1. The CDR3 has 15 amino acids. Looked up from germline, CDR1 is MNHEY and CDR2 is SVGAGI. V lost 6 bases to trimming and J lost 1 base; unmatched junction nucleotides: 6. The CDR3 bases are TGTGCCAGCAGAAACCGGGACAGGGGTTCCTACGAGCAGTACTTC. This gives the protein CASRNRDRGSYEQYF.

The chain couples TRBV7-8 to TRBJ2-5; weak D call: TRBD1 (6 bases). V was trimmed by 5 bases and J by 3 bases, leaving 13 bases between them. Germline CDR1 is SGHVS and CDR2 is FQNEAQ. This CDR3 comprises 14 residues. For the CDR3, the DNA is TGTGCCAGCAGCCCGTGGACAGAGGAAGAGACCCAGTACTTC. It yields the protein CASSPWTEEETQYF.

This chain connects TRBV3-1 (or the pseudogene TRBV3-2) to TRBJ1-6, with no clear D. The ends were cut back, 0 bases at V and 14 bases at J, with 14 bases in the middle. This CDR3 has 14 amino acids. In germline, CDR1 is LGHDT, CDR2 YNNKEL (reference sequence). The CDR3 protein is CASSQDSSRGSLHF. As DNA, the CDR3 is TGTGCCAGCAGCCAAGATAGCTCCAGAGGATCCCTCCACTTT.

This chain uses TRBV6-2 or TRBV6-3 with TRBJ2-3; a possible D gene is TRBD2 (6 bases). The CDR3 has 16 amino acids. Deletions cut 2 bases from V and 2 bases from J, with 14 bases between. Germline V gene data show CDR1 as MNHEY and CDR2 as SVGEGT. The CDR3 DNA is TGTGCCAGCAGTTACCTTTTGGCGGGGCCCACAGATACGCAGTATTTT. Its translation is CASSYLLAGPTDTQYF.

The chain links TRBV19 to TRBJ1-2; D is unresolved. The germline CDR1 and CDR2 sequences are LNHDA and SQIVND (reference sequence). The V gene lost 0 bases and the J gene lost 9 bases, with 11 bases spanning the gap. The CDR3 covers 13 residues. CDR3 DNA: TGTGCCAGTAGTATAGACAGAGCGGGGAGCTACACCTTC. It specifies CASSIDRAGSYTF.

The chain couples TRBV7-6 to TRBJ2-5; 11 bases agree with TRBD2. This CDR3 has 16 amino acids. The germline CDR1 and CDR2 sequences are SGHVS and FNYEAQ. J lost 4 bases, V lost 1 base, and 5 bases had no gene match. The CDR3 protein is CASSLGRTSGPETQYF. CDR3 sequence (DNA): TGTGCCAGCAGCTTAGGGAGGACTAGCGGGCCAGAGACCCAGTACTTC. Supplemented by reference TRBV7-6 and TRBJ2-5, the full variable domain reads GAGVSQSPRYKVTKRGQDVALRCDPISGHVSLYWYRQALGQGPEFLTYFNYEAQQDKSGLPNDRFSAERPEGSISTLTIQRTEQRDSAMYRCASSLGRTSGPETQYFGPGTRLLVL.

The chain carries TRBV3-1 (or the pseudogene TRBV3-2) and TRBJ2-7; TRBD2 agrees at 12 bases. CDR1 is LGHDT, CDR2 YNNKEL, per germline (reference sequence). This CDR3 comprises 13 residues. The trim removed 6 bases at V and 4 bases at J, leaving 1 base unmatched. CDR3 region: CASRLAGGYEQYF. The DNA of the CDR3 is TGTGCCAGCAGACTAGCGGGGGGTTACGAGCAGTACTTC.

This clone was seen a single time. The chain joins TRBV7-9 to TRBJ1-4; 8 bases are shared with TRBD1. Per germline, CDR1 SEHNR and CDR2 FQNEAQ (reference sequence). V lost 5 bases to trimming and J lost 8 bases; unmatched junction nucleotides: 13. The CDR3 is 16 amino acids. The chain's CDR3 is CASSPYSGGGGEKLFF. In DNA, the CDR3 is TGTGCCAGCAGCCCCTATTCAGGGGGCGGGGGCGAAAAACTGTTTTTT.

The CDR3 sequence is CASSLEAGEGLFF. In nucleotides, the CDR3 is TGCGCCAGCAGCTTGGAAGCGGGAGAGGGGCTGTTTTTT. J is TRBJ2-2 and V is TRBV5-1; the match to TRBD2 covers 8 bases. After removal of 0 bases from V and 13 bases from J, the junction contained 5 bases not matched to a gene. Germline loops: CDR1 SGHRS, CDR2 YFSETQ. This CDR3 is 13 amino acids long.

This sequence joins TRBV19 and TRBJ2-2; TRBD1 matches 7 bases. CDR3 length: 16 amino acids. Germline V lookup: CDR1 LNHDA, CDR2 SQIVND (reference sequence). V lost 4 bases and J lost 3; bases outside the gene matches: 8. The CDR3 reads CASSTPYGQDTGELFF. CDR3 DNA: TGTGCCAGTAGTACCCCCTACGGACAGGACACCGGGGAGCTGTTTTTT. Drawing the rest from reference TRBV19 and TRBJ2-2, the complete variable domain is DGGITQSPKYLFRKEGQNVTLSCEQNLNHDAMYWYRQDPGQGLRLIYYSQIVNDFQKGDIAEGYSVSREKKESFPLTVTSAQKNPTAFYLCASSTPYGQDTGELFFGEGSRLTVL.

V usage is TRBV15 and J usage is TRBJ2-3; TRBD2 aligns across 9 bases. This CDR3 is built from 17 residues. Germline V CDR1 and CDR2: LNHNV, YYDKDF (reference sequence). V shed 2 bases and J 1 base; nucleotides not matched to a gene: 7. The CDR3 DNA is TGTGCCACCAGCAGAACCCCTAGCGGGGCCGGCACAGATACGCAGTATTTT. Its translation: CATSRTPSGAGTDTQYF.

This chain links TRBV11-2 with TRBJ2-1; no clear D. The V gene lost 5 bases and the J gene lost 9 bases, with 20 bases spanning the gap. CDR1 is SGHAT and CDR2 is FQNNGV in the germline V gene. This CDR3 is built from 15 residues. The CDR3 bases are TGTGCCAGCAGCCCAGAGGTCCTAGTCTCGGGTGAGCAGTTCTTC. This sequence encodes CASSPEVLVSGEQFF.

This chain links TRBV11-3 with TRBJ2-2; a possible D gene is TRBD1 (5 bases). The CDR3 has 16 residues. CDR1 SGHNT and CDR2 YENEEA come from the germline V gene. V was shortened by 1 base and J by 6 bases, with 15 bases between the two germline ends. In nucleotides, the CDR3 is TGTGCCAGCAGCTTAGGTCAGGGCGAGTATCCCGGGGAGCTGTTTTTT. It specifies CASSLGQGEYPGELFF.

The chain joins TRBV28 to TRBJ2-3, with TRBD1 identical over 10 bases. The V and J ends lost 4 bases and 4 bases, in that order; junction bases with no gene match: 5. Germline V lookup: CDR1 MDHEN, CDR2 SYDVKM. This CDR3 is built from 15 residues. CDR3 DNA: TGTGCCAGCAGTTCACCCGGGACAGGGGCAGATACGCAGTATTTT. Protein product: CASSSPGTGADTQYF.

The chain links TRBV2 to TRBJ2-3; D gene uncertain. The ends were cut back, 6 bases at V and 8 bases at J, with 12 bases in the middle. This CDR3 has 12 residues. Germline V gives CDR1 SNHLY, CDR2 FYNNEI. CDR3 coding DNA: TGTGCCAGCAGCCAATACGGCGGTACGCAGTATTTT. Translating gives CASSQYGGTQYF.

The chain carries TRBV6-6 and TRBJ2-2; tentatively, D is TRBD1 (6 bases). V lost 7 bases, J lost 6 bases, and 21 bases lay in between. The CDR3 is made up of 16 amino acids. Germline lookup yields CDR1 MNHNY and CDR2 SVGAGI (reference sequence). Here the CDR3 reads CASNTHRVIQPGELFF. In nucleotides, the CDR3 is TGTGCCAGCAACACGCACAGGGTTATCCAACCCGGGGAGCTGTTTTTT.

This clone occurred once. The chain combines TRBV19 with TRBJ2-7, with a tentative D call TRBD2 (5 bases). V lost 8 bases and J lost 2, with 13 bases in between. Germline loops: CDR1 LNHDA, CDR2 SQIVND (reference sequence). The length of the CDR3 is 13 residues. The CDR3 nucleotides are TGTGCCAGTCGGGGAGATCTGACCTACGAGCAGTACTTC. It yields the protein CASRGDLTYEQYF. Full variable domain (rest looked up from reference TRBV19 and TRBJ2-7): DGGITQSPKYLFRKEGQNVTLSCEQNLNHDAMYWYRQDPGQGLRLIYYSQIVNDFQKGDIAEGYSVSREKKESFPLTVTSAQKNPTAFYLCASRGDLTYEQYFGPGTRLTVT.

This clone was recorded once. This sequence joins TRBV25-1 and TRBJ2-2, with 9 bases that match TRBD1. Trimming removed 5 bases from V and 6 bases from J; junction bases left unmatched: 13. CDR3 length: 17 residues. The germline V gene has CDR1 MGHDK and CDR2 SYGVNS. CDR3 sequence (DNA): TGTGCCAGCAGTTCAACTCCGGGACAGGGTGACCCCGGGGAGCTGTTTTTT. Amino acids: CASSSTPGQGDPGELFF. The complete variable domain, with remaining parts taken from reference TRBV25-1 and TRBJ2-2, reads EADIYQTPRYLVIGTGKKITLECSQTMGHDKMYWYQQDPGMELHLIHYSYGVNSTEKGDLSSESTVSRIRTEHFPLTLESARPSHTSQYLCASSSTPGQGDPGELFFGEGSRLTVL.